Presented here are 23 T cell receptor beta chains from one specimen sequenced in a study of cytomegalovirus exposure and HLA in healthy donors. The PCR ran on 60 Vbeta and 13 Jbeta primers. The protocol was immunoSEQ multiplex PCR, while the TCRdb copy is restricted to in-frame clones and leaves out a portion. The data show over 150,000 clones, under 80% seen once. The sample was PBMCs. The source is a woman between 45 and 65 years old in good health and CMV-seropositive.

The genes are TRBV2 and TRBJ2-5, with D tentatively TRBD2 (5 bases). Trimming pared 5 bases from V and 5 bases from J, leaving 6 bases between. Germline CDR1 reads SNHLY; CDR2 reads FYNNEI. The CDR3 spans 11 residues. For the CDR3, the DNA is TGTGCCAGCAGTTGGAGGGAGACCCAGTACTTC. It translates to CASSWRETQYF.

The chain is built from TRBV7-9 and TRBJ2-1; D is perhaps TRBD1 (6 bases). Trimming pared 5 bases from V and 9 bases from J, leaving 14 bases between. The CDR3 spans 13 residues. In germline, CDR1 is SEHNR, CDR2 FQNEAQ (reference sequence). For the CDR3, the DNA is TGTGCCAGCAGCCGATACAGGGAAGGTGAGCAGTTCTTC. Protein: CASSRYREGEQFF.

The chain has TRBV4-1 and TRBJ1-2; D is uncertain. Trimming left V 1 base short and J 0 bases short, with 18 bases between. CDR1 and CDR2 (germline): MGHRA, YSYEKL. There are 18 residues in the CDR3. The DNA of the CDR3 is TGCGCCAGCAGCCAAGGGCGCGCGGGTAGGCCTCCTAACTATGGCTACACCTTC. Translating gives CASSQGRAGRPPNYGYTF.

The chain uses TRBV27 and TRBJ1-1; D is uncertain. Germline assignment: CDR1 MNHEY and CDR2 SMNVEV (reference sequence). This CDR3 is 14 amino acids long. V lost 6 bases and J lost 4, with 15 bases in between. This CDR3 reads CASRDGSGSTEAFF. The CDR3 DNA reads TGTGCCAGCAGAGACGGGAGTGGGAGCACTGAAGCTTTCTTT.

The chain links TRBV18 to TRBJ1-2; perhaps TRBD1 as D (5 bases). The CDR3 is 14 amino acids. With 3 bases removed from V and 8 bases from J, the gap between germline ends came to 16 bases. Germline assignment: CDR1 KGHSH and CDR2 LQKENI. CDR3: CASSPRQFSEGYTF. In DNA, the CDR3 is TGTGCCAGCTCACCCCGACAGTTTTCGGAAGGCTACACCTTC.

This chain joins TRBV5-4 and TRBJ2-3; 10 nucleotides line up with TRBD2. Per the germline V gene, CDR1 is SGHNT and CDR2 is YYREEE (reference sequence). V lost 5 bases to trimming and J lost 3 bases; unmatched junction nucleotides: 6. The CDR3 runs to 15 residues. The CDR3 DNA sequence: TGTGCCAGCAGTTTATGGACTAGCGGTACAGATACGCAGTATTTT. It is translated as CASSLWTSGTDTQYF.

V is TRBV4-1 and J is TRBJ2-1; weak D call: TRBD1 (6 bases). The V end was cut by 3 bases, the J end by 4 bases, with 19 bases between. This CDR3 contains 17 residues. Germline CDR1 reads MGHRA; CDR2 reads YSYEKL. CDR3 protein: CASSHLASRDIYNEQFF. DNA of the CDR3: TGCGCCAGCAGCCATTTGGCTTCCCGGGACATATACAATGAGCAGTTCTTC.

The chain is built from TRBV27 and TRBJ2-5; maybe TRBD1 (5 bases). Deletions cut 5 bases from V and 5 bases from J, with 9 bases between. Germline V gene data show CDR1 as MNHEY and CDR2 as SMNVEV (reference sequence). This CDR3 spans 12 amino acids. CDR3 residues: CASSPTGETQYF. The CDR3 nucleotides are TGTGCCAGCAGTCCCACAGGCGAGACCCAGTACTTC.

The chain is built from TRBV4-2 and TRBJ2-2; D might be TRBD2 (6 bases). The V and J ends lost 8 bases and 7 bases respectively, with 17 bases between them. This CDR3 comprises 14 residues. Germline V lookup: CDR1 LGHNA, CDR2 YNFKEQ. The CDR3 spells CASSRAGLSGELFF. CDR3 nucleotide sequence: TGTGCCAGCTCTAGGGCGGGGCTCAGCGGGGAGCTGTTTTTT.

The chain links TRBV9 to TRBJ2-1, with TRBD2 matching 13 bases. After removal of 4 bases from V and 5 bases from J, the junction contained 6 bases not matched to a gene. The germline V gene encodes CDR1 SGDLS and CDR2 YYNGEE. The CDR3 covers 16 residues. The CDR3 nucleotides read TGTGCCAGCAGCAACCTTGGACTAGCGGGGGACAATGAGCAGTTCTTC. Translated, it gives CASSNLGLAGDNEQFF. Complete variable domain (other parts from reference TRBV9 and TRBJ2-1): DSGVTQTPKHLITATGQRVTLRCSPRSGDLSVYWYQQSLDQGLQFLIQYYNGEERAKGNILERFSAQQFPDLHSELNLSSLELGDSALYFCASSNLGLAGDNEQFFGPGTRLTVL.

The chain links TRBV7-3 to TRBJ1-3, with 7 bases matching TRBD1. V lost 5 bases to trimming and J lost 10 bases; unmatched junction nucleotides: 8. Germline lookup yields CDR1 SGHTA and CDR2 FQGTGA. CDR3 length equals 13 residues. CDR3 residues: CASSQDPGGTIYF. As DNA, the CDR3 is TGTGCCAGCAGCCAGGACCCAGGGGGGACCATATATTTT.

The chain carries TRBV6-6 and TRBJ1-1; D remains ambiguous. Germline-derived CDR1 and CDR2 are MNHNY and SVGAGI (reference sequence). Trimming removed 6 bases at V and 3 bases at J, with 11 bases between. The CDR3 sequence is 13 residues long. The CDR3 region is CASSSLADTEAFF. The CDR3 DNA reads TGTGCCAGCAGCTCCCTCGCGGACACTGAAGCTTTCTTT.

The sample holds a few counts of this clone. V and J are TRBV28 and TRBJ2-5; 8 bases fit TRBD1. The CDR3 runs to 14 residues. The trim removed 6 bases at V and 1 base at J, leaving 4 bases unmatched. Germline CDR1 and CDR2: MDHEN and SYDVKM. The CDR3 is CASSHGTGQETQYF. The CDR3 nucleotides are TGTGCCAGCAGCCATGGGACAGGCCAAGAGACCCAGTACTTC.

This chain joins TRBV9 and TRBJ1-2, with TRBD1 identical over 8 bases. Germline V gene data show CDR1 as SGDLS and CDR2 as YYNGEE. The CDR3 spans 16 residues. The V gene end was trimmed by 0 bases and the J gene end by 6 bases; junction bases not matched to a gene: 10. The CDR3 region is CASSVGSAGGLNGYTF. In DNA, the CDR3 is TGTGCCAGCAGCGTAGGATCCGCAGGGGGCTTAAATGGCTACACCTTC.

The rearrangement links TRBV7-2 to TRBJ2-1, with D tentatively TRBD1 (5 bases). The V end lost 4 bases, the J end lost 10 bases, and 11 bases lay between the germline ends. Looked up from germline, CDR1 is SGHTA and CDR2 is FQGNSA. The CDR3 runs to 12 residues. As DNA, the CDR3 is TGTGCCAGCAGCTCAGGGAAGGGGGAGCAGTTCTTC. Translated, it gives CASSSGKGEQFF. Together with reference TRBV7-2 and TRBJ2-1, the CDR3 gives the full variable domain: GAGVSQSPSNKVTEKGKDVELRCDPISGHTALYWYRQSLGQGLEFLIYFQGNSAPDKSGLPSDRFSAERTGGSVSTLTIQRTQQEDSAVYLCASSSGKGEQFFGPGTRLTVL.

This chain uses TRBV6-6 with TRBJ1-3, with D possibly matching TRBD1 (6 bases). This CDR3 spans 14 amino acids. Between the trimmed V and J ends, which lost 4 bases and 2 bases, there was a span of 9 bases. Germline CDR1 MNHNY, CDR2 SVGAGI (reference sequence). In DNA form, the CDR3 reads TGTGCCAGCAGTTCGACAGGCGCTGGAAACACCATATATTTT. Translated: CASSSTGAGNTIYF.

The V and J genes are TRBV14 and TRBJ1-6, with D perhaps matching TRBD1 (5 bases). V dropped 6 bases and J dropped 10 bases, with 13 bases sitting between them. Looked up from germline, CDR1 is SGHDN and CDR2 is FVKESK. The length of the CDR3 is 13 residues. The CDR3 loop reads CASSSGKGSPLHF. The CDR3 region has the DNA TGTGCCAGCAGTTCAGGGAAGGGGTCACCCCTCCACTTT.

V is TRBV6-1 and J is TRBJ1-2; D gene ambiguous. V shed 1 base and J shed 8 bases, with 11 bases lying between them. Germline CDR1 MNHNS, CDR2 SASEGT. This CDR3 spans 13 amino acids. CDR3 sequence (DNA): TGTGCCAGCAGTGAAGTCAGCCGAGCGGGCTACACCTTC. It encodes CASSEVSRAGYTF.

The CDR3 sequence is CAWSVPRQETQYF. In DNA, the CDR3 is TGTGCCTGGAGTGTACCCCGGCAAGAGACCCAGTACTTC. This rearrangement joins TRBV30 to TRBJ2-5; D gene ambiguous. Germline CDR1 GTSNPN, CDR2 SVGIG (reference sequence). This CDR3 has 13 residues. Trimming cost V 0 bases and J 2 bases, with 7 bases left between them.

This rearrangement joins TRBV5-5 to TRBJ1-1; D gene ambiguous. This CDR3 spans 14 amino acids. Trimming shortened V by 0 bases and J by 4 bases, and 10 bases separated the two germline ends. Germline V gene sequence: CDR1 SGHKS, CDR2 YYEKEE (reference sequence). CDR3 sequence: CASSLDLWATEAFF. The CDR3, as DNA: TGTGCCAGCAGCTTGGATCTATGGGCCACTGAAGCTTTCTTT. The full variable domain, in which reference TRBV5-5 and TRBJ1-1 provide the parts outside the CDR3, is DAGVTQSPTHLIKTRGQQVTLRCSPISGHKSVSWYQQVLGQGPQFIFQYYEKEERGRGNFPDRFSARQFPNYSSELNVNALLLGDSALYLCASSLDLWATEAFFGQGTRLTVV.

This clone was seen a few times. The gene calls are TRBV5-1 and TRBJ2-7; D is possibly TRBD1 (5 bases). Germline CDR1 and CDR2: SGHRS and YFSETQ. The CDR3 runs to 14 residues. V was trimmed by 0 bases and J by 10 bases, leaving 17 bases between them. CDR3 residues: CASSLGQGLTEQYF. CDR3 bases: TGCGCCAGCAGCTTGGGGCAGGGCCTTACAGAACAGTACTTC.

V and J are TRBV11-2 and TRBJ1-1, with 7 bases identical to TRBD1. The CDR3 is 14 residues long. CDR1 SGHAT and CDR2 FQNNGV come from the germline V gene. Trimming at V came to 5 bases and at J to 5 bases, leaving 8 bases not matched to a gene. As DNA, the CDR3 is TGTGCCAGCAGCCTAAACAGGGGTGGAACTGAAGCTTTCTTT. This sequence encodes CASSLNRGGTEAFF.

This chain joins TRBV2 and TRBJ2-2; D might be TRBD2 (6 bases). Trimming took off 2 bases at V and 2 bases at J, with 12 bases between the two ends. The CDR3 loop spans 16 amino acids. Germline lookup yields CDR1 SNHLY and CDR2 FYNNEI. CDR3 coding DNA: TGTGCCAGCAGTGAATTGGCGGGACTCAACACCGGGGAGCTGTTTTTT. Encoded protein: CASSELAGLNTGELFF.